This entry concerns a single T cell receptor beta chain. These data belong to a study of blood T cell repertoires in COVID-19. Study as a whole: Some COVID-19 samples were acute and others convalescent; all came from the United States, Italy and Spain. T cells, B-cell-depleted T cells, or PBMCs supplied cDNA or gDNA.

Method: immunoSEQ multiplex PCR; TCRdb's copy keeps in-frame clones and lacks some. The sample gives 57,000 or so clones, 65% to 85% of which show up once; 17% is in the top ten. CDR3 length equals 13 residues. The germline V gene has CDR1 KGHDR and CDR2 SFDVKD. The V and J ends lost 10 bases and 4 bases respectively, with 15 bases between them. The chain couples TRBV24-1 to TRBJ1-1, with a tentative D call TRBD1 (5 bases). The source of this sequence is a man in his 70s with active COVID-19. Sequences were obtained from peripheral blood. CDR3 in DNA: TGTGCCACGAGACCCTGGAGGGGCACTGAAGCTTTCTTT. Protein: CATRPWRGTEAFF.